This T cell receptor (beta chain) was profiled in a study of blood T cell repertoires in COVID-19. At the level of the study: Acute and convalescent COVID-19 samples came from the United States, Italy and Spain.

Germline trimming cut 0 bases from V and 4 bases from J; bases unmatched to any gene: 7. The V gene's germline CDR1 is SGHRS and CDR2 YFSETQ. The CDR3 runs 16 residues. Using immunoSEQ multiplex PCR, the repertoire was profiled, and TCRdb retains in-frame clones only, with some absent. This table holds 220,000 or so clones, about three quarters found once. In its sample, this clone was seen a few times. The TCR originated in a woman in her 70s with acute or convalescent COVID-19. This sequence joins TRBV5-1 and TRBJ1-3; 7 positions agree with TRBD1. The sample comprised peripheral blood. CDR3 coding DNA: TGCGCCAGCAGCTTGGCCGGCAAGACAGGGGGAAACACCATATATTTT. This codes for CASSLAGKTGGNTIYF.